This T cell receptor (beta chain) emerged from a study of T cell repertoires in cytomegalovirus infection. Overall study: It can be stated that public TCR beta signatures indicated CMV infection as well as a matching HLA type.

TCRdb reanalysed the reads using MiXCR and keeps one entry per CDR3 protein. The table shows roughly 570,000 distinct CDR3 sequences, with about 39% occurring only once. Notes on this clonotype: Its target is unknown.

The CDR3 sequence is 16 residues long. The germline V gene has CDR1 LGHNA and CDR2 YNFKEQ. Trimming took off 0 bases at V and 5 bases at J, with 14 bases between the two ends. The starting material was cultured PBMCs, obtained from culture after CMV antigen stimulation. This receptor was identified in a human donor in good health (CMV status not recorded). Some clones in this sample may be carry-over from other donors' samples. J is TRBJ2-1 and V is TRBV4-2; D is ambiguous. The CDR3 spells CASSQETSAADNEQFF. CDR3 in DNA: TGTGCCAGCAGCCAAGAGACCTCCGCGGCCGACAATGAGCAGTTCTTC.